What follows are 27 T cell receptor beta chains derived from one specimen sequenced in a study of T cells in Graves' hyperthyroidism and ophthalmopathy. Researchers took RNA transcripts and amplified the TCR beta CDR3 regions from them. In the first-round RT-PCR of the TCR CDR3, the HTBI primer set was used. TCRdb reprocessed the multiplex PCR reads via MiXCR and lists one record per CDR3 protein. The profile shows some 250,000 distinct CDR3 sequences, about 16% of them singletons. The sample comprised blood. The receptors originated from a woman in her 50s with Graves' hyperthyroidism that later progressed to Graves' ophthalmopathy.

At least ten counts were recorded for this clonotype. The CDR3 nucleotides are TGTGCCAGCAGCTTGGCCGGGACTAGCGGGATGGGGCAAGAGACCCAGTACTTC. Translated: CASSLAGTSGMGQETQYF. V gene TRBV5-4 combines with J gene TRBJ2-5, with 13 bases fitting TRBD2. V shed 0 bases and J 2 bases; nucleotides not matched to a gene: 7. Germline V lookup: CDR1 SGHNT, CDR2 YYREEE (reference sequence). The CDR3 totals 18 residues.

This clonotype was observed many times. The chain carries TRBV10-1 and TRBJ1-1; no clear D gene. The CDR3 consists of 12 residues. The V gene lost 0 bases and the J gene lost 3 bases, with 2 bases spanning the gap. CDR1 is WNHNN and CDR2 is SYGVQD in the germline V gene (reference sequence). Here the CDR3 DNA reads TGCGCCAGCAGTGAGTCCTACACTGAAGCTTTCTTT. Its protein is CASSESYTEAFF.

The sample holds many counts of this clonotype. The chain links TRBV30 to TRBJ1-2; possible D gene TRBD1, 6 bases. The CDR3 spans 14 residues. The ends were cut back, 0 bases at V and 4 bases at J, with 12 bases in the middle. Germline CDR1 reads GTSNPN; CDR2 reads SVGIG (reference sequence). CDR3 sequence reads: CAWSVQVRGYGYTF. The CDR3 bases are TGTGCCTGGAGTGTACAAGTCAGGGGCTATGGCTACACCTTC.

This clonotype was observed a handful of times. The CDR3 sequence is CATRGGGGNYGYTF. CDR3 nucleotides: TGTGCCACTCGGGGAGGAGGCGGAAATTATGGCTACACCTTC. V and J are TRBV6-1 and TRBJ1-2; no definite D call. V was pared by 10 bases and J by 5 bases, with 20 bases between. The CDR3 has 14 residues. Germline V gene lookup returns CDR1 MNHNS and CDR2 SASEGT.

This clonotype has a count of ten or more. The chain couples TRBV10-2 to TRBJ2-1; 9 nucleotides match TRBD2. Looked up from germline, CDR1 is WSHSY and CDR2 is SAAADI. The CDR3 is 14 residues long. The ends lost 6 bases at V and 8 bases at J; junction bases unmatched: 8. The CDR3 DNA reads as TGCGCCAGCAGAGATCTAGCGGGACGGGATGAGCAGTTCTTC. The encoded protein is CASRDLAGRDEQFF.

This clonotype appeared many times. CDR3 protein: CASSSTSGRAGETQYF. Here the CDR3 DNA reads TGCGCCAGCAGCTCGACTAGCGGGAGGGCCGGGGAGACCCAGTACTTC. The rearrangement uses TRBV5-1 and TRBJ2-5; 14 bases align to TRBD2. CDR3 length: 16 amino acids. The V and J ends lost 3 bases and 5 bases, in that order; junction bases with no gene match: 6. Germline V gene data show CDR1 as SGHRS and CDR2 as YFSETQ.

CDR3 DNA sequence: TGCAGTGCTAGAGAGGTTGGCGCCTACACCGGGGAGCTGTTTTTT. It specifies CSAREVGAYTGELFF. V and J are TRBV20-1 and TRBJ2-2; D remains unclear. The germline CDR1 and CDR2 sequences are DFQATT and SNEGSKA (reference sequence). The CDR3 covers 15 residues. V was cut by 0 bases and J by 3 bases, with 11 bases left in between.

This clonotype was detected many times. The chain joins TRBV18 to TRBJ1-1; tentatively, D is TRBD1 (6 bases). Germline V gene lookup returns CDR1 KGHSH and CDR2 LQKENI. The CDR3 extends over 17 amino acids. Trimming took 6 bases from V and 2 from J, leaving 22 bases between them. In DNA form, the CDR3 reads TGTGCCAGCTCGGAAACAGGGATCGGGGTTGGAAACACTGAAGCTTTCTTT. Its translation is CASSETGIGVGNTEAFF.

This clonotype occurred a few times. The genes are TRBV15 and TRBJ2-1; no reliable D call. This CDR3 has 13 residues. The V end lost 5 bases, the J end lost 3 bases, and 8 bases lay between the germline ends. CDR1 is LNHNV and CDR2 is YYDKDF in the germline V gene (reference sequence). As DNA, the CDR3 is TGTGCCACCAGCCGCCGATACTACAATGAGCAGTTCTTC. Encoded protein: CATSRRYYNEQFF.

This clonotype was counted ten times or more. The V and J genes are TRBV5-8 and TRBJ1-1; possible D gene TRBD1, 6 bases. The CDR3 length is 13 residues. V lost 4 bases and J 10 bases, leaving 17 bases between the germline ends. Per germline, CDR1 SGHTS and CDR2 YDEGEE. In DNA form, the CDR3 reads TGTGCCAGCAGCCCCCGTGCGCCAGGGGTAGCTTTCTTT. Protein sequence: CASSPRAPGVAFF.

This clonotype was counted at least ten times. CDR3: CASSYQGRSGEQYF. DNA of the CDR3: TGTGCCAGCAGCTACCAGGGGCGGTCCGGCGAGCAGTACTTC. The chain is built from TRBV7-8 and TRBJ2-7, with TRBD1 as a possible D gene (6 bases). From germline, CDR1 is SGHVS and CDR2 FQNEAQ. The V gene lost 4 bases and the J gene lost 6 bases, with 16 bases spanning the gap. The CDR3 sequence is 14 residues long.

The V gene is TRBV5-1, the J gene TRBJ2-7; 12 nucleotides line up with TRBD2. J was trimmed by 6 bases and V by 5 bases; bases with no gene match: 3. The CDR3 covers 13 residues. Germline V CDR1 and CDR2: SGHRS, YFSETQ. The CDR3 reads CASRTSGRSEQYF. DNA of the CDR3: TGCGCCAGCAGGACTAGCGGGAGAAGCGAGCAGTACTTC.

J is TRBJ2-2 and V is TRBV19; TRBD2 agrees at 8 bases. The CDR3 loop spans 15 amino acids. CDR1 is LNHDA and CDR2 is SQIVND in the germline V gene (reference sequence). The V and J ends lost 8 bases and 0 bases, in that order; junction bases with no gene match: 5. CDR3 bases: TGTGCCAGTTCTGTGCGGGGGGCGAACACCGGGGAGCTGTTTTTT. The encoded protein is CASSVRGANTGELFF.

CDR3 DNA: TGTGCCAGCAGTTTAAGATTAGCGGGAGAACACAATGAGCAGTTCTTC. Translation gives CASSLRLAGEHNEQFF. J is TRBJ2-1 and V is TRBV12-3 or TRBV12-4; TRBD2 aligns across 9 bases. The CDR3 length is 16 residues. V was clipped by 2 bases and J by 5 bases; unmatched bases: 7.

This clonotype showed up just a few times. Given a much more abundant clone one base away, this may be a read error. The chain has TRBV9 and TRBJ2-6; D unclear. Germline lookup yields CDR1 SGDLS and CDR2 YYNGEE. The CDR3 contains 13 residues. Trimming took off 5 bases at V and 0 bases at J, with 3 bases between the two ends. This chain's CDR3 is CASRNSGANVLTF. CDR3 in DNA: TGTGCCAGCAGGAACTCTGGGGCCAACGTCCTGACTTTC.

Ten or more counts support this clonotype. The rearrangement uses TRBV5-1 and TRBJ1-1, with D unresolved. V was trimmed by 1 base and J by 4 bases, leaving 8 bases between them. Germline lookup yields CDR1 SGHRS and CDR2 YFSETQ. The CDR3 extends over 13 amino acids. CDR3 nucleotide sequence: TGCGCCAGCAGCTTGAGGGTGGGCACTGAAGCTTTCTTT. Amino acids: CASSLRVGTEAFF.

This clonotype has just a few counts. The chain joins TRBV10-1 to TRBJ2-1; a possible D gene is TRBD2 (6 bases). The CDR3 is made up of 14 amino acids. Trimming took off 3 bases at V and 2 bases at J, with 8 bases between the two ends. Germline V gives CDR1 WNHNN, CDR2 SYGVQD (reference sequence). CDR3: CASSEPGAYNEQFF. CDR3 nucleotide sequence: TGCGCCAGCAGTGAACCGGGAGCCTACAATGAGCAGTTCTTC.

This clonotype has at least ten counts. The CDR3 DNA sequence: TGTGCCAGCAGCTTATTGGGGATCACAGATACGCAGTATTTT. It specifies CASSLLGITDTQYF. V is TRBV7-2 and J is TRBJ2-3; D is unresolved. Germline CDR1 reads SGHTA; CDR2 reads FQGNSA. The CDR3 extends over 14 amino acids. Trimming left V 2 bases short and J 2 bases short, with 8 bases between.

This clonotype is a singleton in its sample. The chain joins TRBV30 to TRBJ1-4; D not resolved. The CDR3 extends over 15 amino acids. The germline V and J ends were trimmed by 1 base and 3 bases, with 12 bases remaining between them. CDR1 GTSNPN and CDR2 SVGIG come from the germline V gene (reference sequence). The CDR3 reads CAWSAETRANEKLFF. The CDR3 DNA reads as TGTGCCTGGAGTGCCGAGACTAGAGCTAATGAAAAACTGTTTTTT.

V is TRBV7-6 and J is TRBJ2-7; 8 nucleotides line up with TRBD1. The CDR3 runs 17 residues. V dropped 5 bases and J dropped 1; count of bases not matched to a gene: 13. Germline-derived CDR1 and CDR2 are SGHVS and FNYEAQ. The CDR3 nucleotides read TGTGCCAGCAGCCCCCAACCCATGACAGGGGTTTCCTACGAGCAGTACTTC. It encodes CASSPQPMTGVSYEQYF. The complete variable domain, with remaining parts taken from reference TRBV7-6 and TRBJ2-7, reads GAGVSQSPRYKVTKRGQDVALRCDPISGHVSLYWYRQALGQGPEFLTYFNYEAQQDKSGLPNDRFSAERPEGSISTLTIQRTEQRDSAMYRCASSPQPMTGVSYEQYFGPGTRLTVT.

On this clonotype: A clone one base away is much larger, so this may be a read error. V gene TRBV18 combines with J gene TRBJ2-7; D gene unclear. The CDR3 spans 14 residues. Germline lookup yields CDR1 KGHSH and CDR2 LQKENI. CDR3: CAGSPLGRTYEQYF. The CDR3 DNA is TGTGCCGGCTCACCACTTGGACGAACCTACGAGCAGTACTTC.

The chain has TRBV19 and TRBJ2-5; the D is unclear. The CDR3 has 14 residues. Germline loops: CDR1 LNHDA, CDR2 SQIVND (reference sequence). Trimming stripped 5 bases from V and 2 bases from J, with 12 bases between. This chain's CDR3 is CASSSFVRQETQYF. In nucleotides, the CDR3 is TGTGCCAGTAGTTCCTTTGTAAGGCAAGAGACCCAGTACTTC.

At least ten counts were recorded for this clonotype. The CDR3 loop reads CASSGDRSGPPRGYTF. Written as DNA, the CDR3 is TGTGCCAGCAGTGGGGACAGGTCGGGTCCCCCCAGGGGCTACACCTTC. The V gene is TRBV2, the J gene TRBJ1-2, with TRBD1 matching 8 bases. This CDR3 is built from 16 residues. Germline V gene lookup returns CDR1 SNHLY and CDR2 FYNNEI. J lost 8 bases, V lost 4 bases, and 15 bases had no gene match.

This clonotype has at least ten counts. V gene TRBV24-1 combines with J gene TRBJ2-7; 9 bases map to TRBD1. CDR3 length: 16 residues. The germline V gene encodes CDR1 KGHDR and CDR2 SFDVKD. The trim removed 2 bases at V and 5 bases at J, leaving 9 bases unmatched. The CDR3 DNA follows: TGTGCCACCAGTGATTCGCTCCATGGGACAGGGAACGAGCAGTACTTC. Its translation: CATSDSLHGTGNEQYF.

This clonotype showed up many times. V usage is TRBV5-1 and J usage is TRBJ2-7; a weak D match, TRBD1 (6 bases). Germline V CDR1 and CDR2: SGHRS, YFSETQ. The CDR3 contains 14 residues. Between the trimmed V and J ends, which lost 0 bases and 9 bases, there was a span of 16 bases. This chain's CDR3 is CASSLEAGVGGQYF. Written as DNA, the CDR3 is TGCGCCAGCAGCTTGGAGGCAGGGGTTGGAGGGCAGTACTTC.

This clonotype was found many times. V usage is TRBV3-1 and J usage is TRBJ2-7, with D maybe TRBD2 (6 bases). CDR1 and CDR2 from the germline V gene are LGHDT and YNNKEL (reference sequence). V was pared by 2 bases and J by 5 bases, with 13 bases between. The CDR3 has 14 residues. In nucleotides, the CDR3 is TGTGCCAGCAGCCAAAATGGAGGGAGGCACGAGCAGTACTTC. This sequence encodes CASSQNGGRHEQYF.

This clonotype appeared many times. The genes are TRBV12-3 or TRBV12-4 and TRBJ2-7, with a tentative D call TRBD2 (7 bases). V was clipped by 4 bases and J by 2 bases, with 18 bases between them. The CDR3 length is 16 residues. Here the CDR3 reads CASSSRGRERPYEQYF. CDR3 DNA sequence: TGTGCCAGCAGTTCGCGGGGGCGGGAGCGACCCTACGAGCAGTACTTC.